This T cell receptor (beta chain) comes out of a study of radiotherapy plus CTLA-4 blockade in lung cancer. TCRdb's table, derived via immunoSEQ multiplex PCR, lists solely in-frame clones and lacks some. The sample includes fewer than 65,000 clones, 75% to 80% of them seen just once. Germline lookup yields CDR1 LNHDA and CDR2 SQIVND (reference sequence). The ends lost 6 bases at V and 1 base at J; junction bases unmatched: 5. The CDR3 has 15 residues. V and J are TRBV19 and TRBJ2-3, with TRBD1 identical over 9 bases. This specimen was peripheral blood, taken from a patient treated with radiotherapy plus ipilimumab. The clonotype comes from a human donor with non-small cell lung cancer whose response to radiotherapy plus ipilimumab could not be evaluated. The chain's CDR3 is CASRDGTGRTDTQYF. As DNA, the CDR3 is TGTGCCAGTAGGGACGGGACAGGGCGCACAGATACGCAGTATTTT. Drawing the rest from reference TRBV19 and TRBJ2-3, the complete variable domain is DGGITQSPKYLFRKEGQNVTLSCEQNLNHDAMYWYRQDPGQGLRLIYYSQIVNDFQKGDIAEGYSVSREKKESFPLTVTSAQKNPTAFYLCASRDGTGRTDTQYFGPGTRLTVL.